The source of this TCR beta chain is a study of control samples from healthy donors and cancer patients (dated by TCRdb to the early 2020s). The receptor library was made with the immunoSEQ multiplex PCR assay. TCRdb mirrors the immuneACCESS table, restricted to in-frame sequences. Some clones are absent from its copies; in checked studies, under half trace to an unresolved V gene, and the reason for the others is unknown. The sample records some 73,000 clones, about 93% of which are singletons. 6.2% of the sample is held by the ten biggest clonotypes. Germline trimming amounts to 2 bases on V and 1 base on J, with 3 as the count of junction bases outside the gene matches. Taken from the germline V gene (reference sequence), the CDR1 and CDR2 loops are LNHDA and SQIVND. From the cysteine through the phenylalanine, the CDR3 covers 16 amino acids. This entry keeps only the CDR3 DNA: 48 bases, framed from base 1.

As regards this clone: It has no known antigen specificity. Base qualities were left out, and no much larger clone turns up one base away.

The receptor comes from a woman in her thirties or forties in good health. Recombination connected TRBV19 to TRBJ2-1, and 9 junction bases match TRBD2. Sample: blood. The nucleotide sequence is TGTGCCAGTAGTATACCGGGACTAGCATCCTACAATGAGCAGTTCTTC. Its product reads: CASSIPGLASYNEQFF. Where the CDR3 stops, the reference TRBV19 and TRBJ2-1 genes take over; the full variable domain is DGGITQSPKYLFRKEGQNVTLSCEQNLNHDAMYWYRQDPGQGLRLIYYSQIVNDFQKGDIAEGYSVSREKKESFPLTVTSAQKNPTAFYLCASSIPGLASYNEQFFGPGTRLTVL.